The 31 T cell receptor beta chains below all came from one sample that was sequenced in a study of STAT5B mutations in CD4+ large granular lymphocyte leukemia. The method was immunoSEQ multiplex PCR; TCRdb's version includes in-frame clones alone and lacks a portion of them. The sample lists about 31,000 clones, about 88% occurring once. Material: CD4+ T cells from blood buffy coats. The receptor set was obtained from a human donor in good health.

The chain recombines TRBV28 with TRBJ2-7; D remains ambiguous. V lost 1 base, J lost 0 bases, and 1 base lay in between. The CDR3 has 12 residues. Germline CDR1 is MDHEN and CDR2 is SYDVKM. The CDR3 protein is CASSLSSYEQYF. DNA for the CDR3: TGTGCCAGCAGTTTATCCTCCTACGAGCAGTACTTC.

The V and J genes are TRBV10-2 and TRBJ1-1, with D possibly matching TRBD1 (5 bases). CDR1 WSHSY and CDR2 SAAADI come from the germline V gene. This CDR3 has 15 residues. V lost 5 bases and J lost 6, with 19 bases in between. CDR3 loop: CASSPPGRTPAEAFF. The CDR3 coding sequence is TGCGCCAGCAGTCCTCCCGGGCGGACACCGGCTGAAGCTTTCTTT.

The rearrangement links TRBV18 to TRBJ1-1; TRBD1 might be the D (5 bases). In germline, CDR1 is KGHSH, CDR2 LQKENI. CDR3 length: 14 amino acids. The V and J ends lost 3 bases and 2 bases respectively, with 10 bases between them. The CDR3 loop reads CASSPGGSNTEAFF. As DNA, the CDR3 is TGTGCCAGCTCACCGGGGGGTTCAAACACTGAAGCTTTCTTT. Supplemented by reference TRBV18 and TRBJ1-1, the full variable domain reads NAGVMQNPRHLVRRRGQEARLRCSPMKGHSHVYWYRQLPEEGLKFMVYLQKENIIDESGMPKERFSAEFPKEGPSILRIQQVVRGDSAAYFCASSPGGSNTEAFFGQGTRLTVV.

This chain connects TRBV11-3 to TRBJ2-3; the match to TRBD1 covers 9 bases. Germline V gene sequence: CDR1 SGHNT, CDR2 YENEEA. This CDR3 contains 15 residues. With V trimmed by 3 bases and J by 4 bases, 5 bases remained unmatched. CDR3 loop: CASSLGQGRSDTQYF. CDR3 bases: TGTGCCAGCAGCTTGGGACAGGGTCGGTCAGATACGCAGTATTTT. Variable domain in full (rest from reference TRBV11-3 and TRBJ2-3): EAGVVQSPRYKIIEKKQPVAFWCNPISGHNTLYWYLQNLGQGPELLIRYENEEAVDDSQLPKDRFSAERLKGVDSTLKIQPAELGDSAVYLCASSLGQGRSDTQYFGPGTRLTVL.

The V gene is TRBV7-2, the J gene TRBJ2-2; D remains ambiguous. This CDR3 is built from 12 residues. Trimming took off 1 base at V and 3 bases at J, with 0 bases between the two ends. The germline V gene encodes CDR1 SGHTA and CDR2 FQGNSA. CDR3 coding DNA: TGTGCCAGCAGCTTAGACACCGGGGAGCTGTTTTTT. Translation gives CASSLDTGELFF.

V usage is TRBV28 and J usage is TRBJ2-2, with D uncertain. Germline V gene sequence: CDR1 MDHEN, CDR2 SYDVKM. CDR3 length equals 14 residues. The V gene lost 2 bases and the J gene lost 4 bases, with 8 bases spanning the gap. The CDR3 DNA reads as TGTGCCAGCAGTTTAAGTCTTACCACCGGGGAGCTGTTTTTT. This encodes CASSLSLTTGELFF. Full variable domain (rest looked up from reference TRBV28 and TRBJ2-2): DVKVTQSSRYLVKRTGEKVFLECVQDMDHENMFWYRQDPGLGLRLIYFSYDVKMKEKGDIPEGYSVSREKKERFSLILESASTNQTSMYLCASSLSLTTGELFFGEGSRLTVL.

V gene TRBV5-6 combines with J gene TRBJ2-5, with D possibly TRBD2 on 5 matching bases. The CDR3 is made up of 16 amino acids. The germline V gene has CDR1 SGHDT and CDR2 YYEEEE. The V end lost 2 bases, the J end lost 5 bases, and 19 bases lay between the germline ends. In DNA form, the CDR3 reads TGTGCCAGCAGCTTCATACCGGTCACCTCGGGGGAGACCCAGTACTTC. It codes for CASSFIPVTSGETQYF. Using reference TRBV5-6 and TRBJ2-5 for the parts outside the CDR3, the full variable domain is DAGVTQSPTHLIKTRGQQVTLRCSPKSGHDTVSWYQQALGQGPQFIFQYYEEEERQRGNFPDRFSGHQFPNYSSELNVNALLLGDSALYLCASSFIPVTSGETQYFGPGTRLLVL.

V is TRBV6-1 and J is TRBJ2-3; no reliable D call. Germline CDR1 reads MNHNS; CDR2 reads SASEGT. The length of the CDR3 is 12 residues. V lost 3 bases to trimming and J lost 6 bases, with 7 bases between them. CDR3 amino acids: CASSDRSDTQYF. In DNA form, the CDR3 reads TGTGCCAGCAGTGACCGTTCCGATACGCAGTATTTT.

The rearrangement uses TRBV7-3 and TRBJ1-6, with 9 bases matching TRBD1. This CDR3 is 15 amino acids long. V shed 1 base, J shed 9 bases, and the junction held 4 bases outside the gene matches. Looked up from germline, CDR1 is SGHTA and CDR2 is FQGTGA. The DNA of the CDR3 is TGTGCCAGCAGCTTAATTCCGGACAGGGGTTCACCCCTCCACTTT. Residues: CASSLIPDRGSPLHF.

This CDR3 is CASSLGASEQFF. The CDR3 coding sequence is TGTGCCAGCAGCTTAGGCGCTAGCGAGCAGTTCTTC. The V and J genes are TRBV13 and TRBJ2-1; D may be TRBD2 (5 bases). V dropped 0 bases and J dropped 10 bases, with 7 bases sitting between them. The length of the CDR3 is 12 residues. In germline, CDR1 is PRHDT, CDR2 FYEKMQ (reference sequence). The whole variable domain, remainder taken from reference TRBV13 and TRBJ2-1, is AAGVIQSPRHLIKEKRETATLKCYPIPRHDTVYWYQQGPGQDPQFLISFYEKMQSDKGSIPDRFSAQQFSDYHSELNMSSLELGDSALYFCASSLGASEQFFGPGTRLTVL.

The chain employs TRBV19 and TRBJ1-2; TRBD1 might be the D (5 bases). Germline V gene data show CDR1 as LNHDA and CDR2 as SQIVND (reference sequence). The CDR3 has 13 amino acids. Trimming removed 5 bases at V and 4 bases at J, with 11 bases between. The CDR3, as DNA: TGTGCCAGTAGTCAGGGTGCGACCTATGGCTACACCTTC. It specifies CASSQGATYGYTF.

This clone has only one observation. The rearrangement links TRBV10-3 to TRBJ2-7, with TRBD2 identical over 7 bases. CDR3 length equals 16 residues. With V trimmed by 0 bases and J by 3 bases, 8 bases remained unmatched. CDR1 is ENHRY, CDR2 SYGVKD, per germline. CDR3 DNA: TGTGCCATCAGTGAGTCAGGCCGGACTAGTTACTACGAGCAGTACTTC. It specifies CAISESGRTSYYEQYF.

This chain connects TRBV28 to TRBJ1-2; 8 nucleotides line up with TRBD1. With 7 bases clipped from V and 4 bases from J, the junction kept 11 bases outside the gene matches. CDR1 is MDHEN and CDR2 is SYDVKM in the germline V gene. This CDR3 region has 15 residues. CDR3: CASKSRTGFSYGYTF. The CDR3 DNA reads TGTGCCAGCAAATCCAGGACAGGGTTTAGCTATGGCTACACCTTC.

The chain joins TRBV28 to TRBJ1-4, with D tentatively TRBD1 (6 bases). There are 15 residues in the CDR3. Per the germline V gene, CDR1 is MDHEN and CDR2 is SYDVKM. V was trimmed by 2 bases and J by 7 bases, leaving 14 bases between them. CDR3 amino acids: CASSLVGQRGEKLFF. The CDR3, as DNA: TGTGCCAGCAGTTTAGTTGGACAGCGGGGTGAAAAACTGTTTTTT.

J is TRBJ2-7 and V is TRBV7-8; unclear D gene. The V and J ends lost 0 bases and 7 bases respectively, with 10 bases between them. Germline assignment: CDR1 SGHVS and CDR2 FQNEAQ. The CDR3 contains 13 residues. CDR3 protein: CASSLASVSEQYF. For the CDR3, the DNA is TGTGCCAGCAGCTTAGCATCGGTATCTGAGCAGTACTTC.

This sequence joins TRBV28 and TRBJ2-5; 9 positions match TRBD1. CDR1 and CDR2 from the germline V gene are MDHEN and SYDVKM. CDR3 length equals 14 residues. J was trimmed by 5 bases and V by 6 bases; bases with no gene match: 7. The chain's CDR3 is CASSSGQGRETQYF. CDR3 sequence (DNA): TGTGCCAGCAGCTCGGGACAGGGACGGGAGACCCAGTACTTC.

This clone was detected only a few times. This rearrangement joins TRBV28 to TRBJ1-5; D is unclear. The V end was cut by 7 bases, the J end by 3 bases, with 10 bases between. The germline CDR1 and CDR2 sequences are MDHEN and SYDVKM. The CDR3 has 13 amino acids. The CDR3 spells CASMGRTNQPQHF. The CDR3 DNA is TGTGCCAGCATGGGCCGCACCAATCAGCCCCAGCATTTT. The whole variable domain, remainder taken from reference TRBV28 and TRBJ1-5, is DVKVTQSSRYLVKRTGEKVFLECVQDMDHENMFWYRQDPGLGLRLIYFSYDVKMKEKGDIPEGYSVSREKKERFSLILESASTNQTSMYLCASMGRTNQPQHFGDGTRLSIL.

The chain joins TRBV30 to TRBJ1-4, with 7 bases identical to TRBD1. Germline V gene data show CDR1 as GTSNPN and CDR2 as SVGIG (reference sequence). The CDR3 contains 14 residues. The V gene end was trimmed by 5 bases and the J gene end by 3 bases; junction bases not matched to a gene: 6. The DNA of the CDR3 is TGTGCCTGGCGACTCAGGGGGGCTAATGAAAAACTGTTTTTT. It specifies CAWRLRGANEKLFF. Drawing the rest from reference TRBV30 and TRBJ1-4, the complete variable domain is SQTIHQWPATLVQPVGSPLSLECTVEGTSNPNLYWYRQAAGRGLQLLFYSVGIGQISSEVPQNLSASRPQDRQFILSSKKLLLSDSGFYLCAWRLRGANEKLFFGSGTQLSVL.

V is TRBV27 and J is TRBJ1-4; the D is unclear. CDR1 and CDR2 (germline): MNHEY, SMNVEV (reference sequence). The germline V and J ends were trimmed by 2 bases and 2 bases, with 6 bases remaining between them. This CDR3 has 14 amino acids. The CDR3, as DNA: TGTGCCAGCAGTTTAGTGGGGACTAATGAAAAACTGTTTTTT. It is translated as CASSLVGTNEKLFF.

The genes are TRBV6-1 and TRBJ2-3, with TRBD1 matching over 8 bases. CDR3 size: 14 residues. Germline V lookup: CDR1 MNHNS, CDR2 SASEGT. Losses at the gene ends were 8 bases for V and 2 bases for J; bases not matched to a gene: 6. The CDR3 here is CASRTGGNTDTQYF. The CDR3 DNA follows: TGTGCCAGCCGTACAGGGGGTAACACAGATACGCAGTATTTT.

V and J are TRBV5-6 and TRBJ1-5; 12 bases fit TRBD1. This CDR3 is 18 amino acids long. The V gene end was trimmed by 3 bases and the J gene end by 4 bases; junction bases not matched to a gene: 11. In germline, CDR1 is SGHDT, CDR2 YYEEEE. CDR3 sequence: CASSWGTGTGGVNQPQHF. The CDR3 DNA sequence: TGTGCCAGCAGCTGGGGAACCGGGACAGGGGGCGTAAATCAGCCCCAGCATTTT.

The chain recombines TRBV6-5 with TRBJ1-2, with a weak D call TRBD1 (6 bases). Germline CDR1 reads MNHEY; CDR2 reads SVGAGI. V was pared by 1 base and J by 8 bases, with 11 bases between. This CDR3 region has 13 residues. Written as DNA, the CDR3 is TGTGCCAGCAGTTACTTTAGACAGGCGGGCTACACCTTC. Encoded protein: CASSYFRQAGYTF.

Here the CDR3 DNA reads TGCGCCAGCAGCTTGGCCCCCAGGGCGGATGAAAAACTGTTTTTT. This codes for CASSLAPRADEKLFF. The J gene is TRBJ1-4, the V gene TRBV5-1, with a tentative D call TRBD1 (5 bases). CDR1 SGHRS and CDR2 YFSETQ come from the germline V gene. V lost 0 bases, J lost 6 bases, and 12 bases lay in between. This CDR3 region has 15 residues.

J is TRBJ2-7 and V is TRBV20-1; D is undetermined. The CDR3 extends over 9 amino acids. V lost 4 bases, J lost 7 bases, and 5 bases lay in between. The germline gives CDR1 DFQATT, CDR2 SNEGSKA (reference sequence). The CDR3 region has the DNA TGCAGTGCTACGTGGGAGCAGTACTTC. Residues: CSATWEQYF.

This rearrangement joins TRBV20-1 to TRBJ1-1, with D unclear. Germline V gene sequence: CDR1 DFQATT, CDR2 SNEGSKA (reference sequence). Trimming removed 3 bases from V and 6 bases from J, with 5 bases in between. This CDR3 region has 10 residues. Here the CDR3 reads CSASFPEAFF. CDR3 DNA: TGCAGTGCTAGTTTCCCTGAAGCTTTCTTT.

The rearrangement uses TRBV9 and TRBJ2-2; D not certain. There are 14 residues in the CDR3. CDR1 and CDR2 from the germline V gene are SGDLS and YYNGEE. Trimming took 0 bases from V and 4 from J, leaving 7 bases between them. The CDR3 coding sequence is TGTGCCAGCAGCGTAGAGTGGGTCACCGGGGAGCTGTTTTTT. It translates to CASSVEWVTGELFF.

The chain is built from TRBV5-1 and TRBJ2-2; TRBD2 agrees at 12 bases. Germline CDR1 is SGHRS and CDR2 is YFSETQ. The CDR3 spans 16 residues. V dropped 0 bases and J dropped 4; count of bases not matched to a gene: 1. CDR3 coding DNA: TGCGCCAGCAGCTTGGCGACTAGCGGGAGCACCGGGGAGCTGTTTTTT. Its translation is CASSLATSGSTGELFF.

The chain has TRBV28 and TRBJ2-7; D might be TRBD1 or TRBD2, each matching 5 bases. CDR1 is MDHEN and CDR2 is SYDVKM in the germline V gene. The CDR3 covers 14 residues. V lost 6 bases to trimming and J lost 0 bases, with 12 bases between them. The CDR3 DNA reads as TGTGCCAGCAGACAGGAGGCCCGCTCCTACGAGCAGTACTTC. Its protein product is CASRQEARSYEQYF.

V and J are TRBV30 and TRBJ2-2; 9 bases align to TRBD1. The V segment lost 5 bases and the J segment 4 bases; nucleotides outside the gene matches: 5. From germline, CDR1 is GTSNPN and CDR2 SVGIG (reference sequence). This CDR3 is 14 amino acids long. The CDR3: CAWSGTGFTGELFF. CDR3 nucleotides: TGTGCCTGGTCCGGGACAGGGTTCACCGGGGAGCTGTTTTTT. Drawing the rest from reference TRBV30 and TRBJ2-2, the complete variable domain is SQTIHQWPATLVQPVGSPLSLECTVEGTSNPNLYWYRQAAGRGLQLLFYSVGIGQISSEVPQNLSASRPQDRQFILSSKKLLLSDSGFYLCAWSGTGFTGELFFGEGSRLTVL.

A few counts support this clone. The genes are TRBV10-3 and TRBJ1-6; D gene uncertain. Trimming left V 10 bases short and J 4 bases short, with 20 bases between. The CDR3 loop spans 16 amino acids. Germline V gives CDR1 ENHRY, CDR2 SYGVKD. The CDR3 region has the DNA TGTGCCACAAACCCCCACGGTAGTCTATATAATTCACCCCTCCACTTT. This translates into CATNPHGSLYNSPLHF.

The chain couples TRBV7-2 to TRBJ1-1; maybe TRBD1 (6 bases). The V end was cut by 4 bases, the J end by 11 bases, with 20 bases between. In germline, CDR1 is SGHTA, CDR2 FQGNSA. The CDR3 is 14 amino acids. The DNA of the CDR3 is TGTGCCAGCAGCTACGGGGACACCTACTCGGGGGCTTTCTTT. Residues: CASSYGDTYSGAFF.